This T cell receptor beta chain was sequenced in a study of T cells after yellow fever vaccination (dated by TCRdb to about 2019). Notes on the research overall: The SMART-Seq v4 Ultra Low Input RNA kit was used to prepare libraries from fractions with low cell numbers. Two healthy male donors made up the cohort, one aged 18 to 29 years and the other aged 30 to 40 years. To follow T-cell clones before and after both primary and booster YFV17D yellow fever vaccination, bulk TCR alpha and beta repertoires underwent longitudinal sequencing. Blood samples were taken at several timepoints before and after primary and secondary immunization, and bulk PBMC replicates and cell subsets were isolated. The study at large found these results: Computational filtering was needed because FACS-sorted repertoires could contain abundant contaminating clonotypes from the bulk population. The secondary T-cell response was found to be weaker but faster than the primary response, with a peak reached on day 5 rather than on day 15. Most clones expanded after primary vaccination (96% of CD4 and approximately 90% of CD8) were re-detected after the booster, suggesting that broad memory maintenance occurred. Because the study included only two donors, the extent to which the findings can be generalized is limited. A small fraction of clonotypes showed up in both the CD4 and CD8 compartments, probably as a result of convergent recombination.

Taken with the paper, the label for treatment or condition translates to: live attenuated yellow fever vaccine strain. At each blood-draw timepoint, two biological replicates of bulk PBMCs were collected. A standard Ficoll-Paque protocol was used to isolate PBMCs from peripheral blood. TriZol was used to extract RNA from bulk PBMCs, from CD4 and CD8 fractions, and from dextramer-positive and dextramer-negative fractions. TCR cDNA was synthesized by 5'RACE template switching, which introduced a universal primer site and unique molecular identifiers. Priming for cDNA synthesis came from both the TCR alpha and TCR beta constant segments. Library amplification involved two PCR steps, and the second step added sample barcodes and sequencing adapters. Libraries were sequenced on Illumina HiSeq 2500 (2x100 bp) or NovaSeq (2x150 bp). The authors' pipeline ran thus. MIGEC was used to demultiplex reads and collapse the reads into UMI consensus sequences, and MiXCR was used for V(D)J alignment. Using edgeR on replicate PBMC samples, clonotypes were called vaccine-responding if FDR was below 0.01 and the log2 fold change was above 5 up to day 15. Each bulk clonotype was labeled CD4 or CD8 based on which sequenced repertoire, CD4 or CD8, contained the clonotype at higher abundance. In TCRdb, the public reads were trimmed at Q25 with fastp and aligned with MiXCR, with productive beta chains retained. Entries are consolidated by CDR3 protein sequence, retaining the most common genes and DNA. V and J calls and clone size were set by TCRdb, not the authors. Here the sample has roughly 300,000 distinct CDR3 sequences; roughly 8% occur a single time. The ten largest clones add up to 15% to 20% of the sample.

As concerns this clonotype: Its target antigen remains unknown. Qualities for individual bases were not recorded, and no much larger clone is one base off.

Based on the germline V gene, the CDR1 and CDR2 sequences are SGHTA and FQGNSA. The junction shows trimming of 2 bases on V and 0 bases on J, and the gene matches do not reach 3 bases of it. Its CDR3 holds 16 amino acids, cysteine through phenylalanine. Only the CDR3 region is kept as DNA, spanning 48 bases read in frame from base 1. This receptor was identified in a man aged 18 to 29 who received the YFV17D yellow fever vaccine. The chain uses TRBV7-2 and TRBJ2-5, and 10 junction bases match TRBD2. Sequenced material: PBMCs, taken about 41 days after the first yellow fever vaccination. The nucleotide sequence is TGTGCCAGCAGCTTACAGCGGGGGGGCTACCAAGAGACCCAGTACTTC. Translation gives CASSLQRGGYQETQYF.